These 4 T cell receptor beta chains were sequenced from one sample in a study of blood T cell repertoires in COVID-19. Clones were sequenced by immunoSEQ multiplex PCR, and TCRdb holds only the in-frame ones, with some missing. The sample contains 400,000 to 450,000 clones, roughly 90% of which appear only once. Sequencing used peripheral blood. The receptor source for this set is a woman in her 30s with active or convalescent COVID-19.

Regarding this clone: Its ends do not fully match the called genes, so a read error is possible. This chain connects TRBV11-2 to TRBJ2-7; a possible D gene is TRBD2 (5 bases). The CDR3 extends over 12 amino acids. CDR1 and CDR2 from the germline V gene are SGHAT and FQNNGV. The CDR3 spells CASSLDTREQNF. The CDR3 bases are TGTGCCAGCAGCTTAGATACGAGGGAACAGAACTTC.

This clone was detected only once. The chain combines TRBV29-1 with TRBJ1-1; D gene unclear. Germline CDR1 and CDR2: SQVTM and ANQGSEA. The CDR3 runs to 11 residues. Trimming removed 7 bases at V and 2 bases at J, with 8 bases between. In nucleotides, the CDR3 is TGCAGCGGCATGGGCAACACTGAAGCTTTCTTT. It encodes CSGMGNTEAFF.

The J gene is TRBJ2-3, the V gene TRBV5-4, with 9 bases aligning to TRBD1. The CDR3 is 15 residues long. V lost 0 bases and J lost 4; bases outside the gene matches: 3. CDR1 and CDR2 (germline): SGHNT, YYREEE (reference sequence). The CDR3 sequence is CASSLGGQGPDTQYF. The CDR3 DNA follows: TGTGCCAGCAGCTTGGGGGGACAGGGTCCAGATACGCAGTATTTT.

This clone was seen a single time. The rearrangement joins TRBV2 to TRBJ2-1, with 10 bases that match TRBD2. This CDR3 spans 15 amino acids. Germline loops: CDR1 SNHLY, CDR2 FYNNEI. V gave up 4 bases and J gave up 6 bases; unmatched junction bases: 6. The CDR3 coding sequence is TGTGCCAGCAGTGGTCTAGCGGGAGTTAGCAATGAGCAGTTCTTC. Residues: CASSGLAGVSNEQFF.